This TCR beta chain is from a study of blood T cell repertoires in COVID-19. Study overall: T cells, B-cell-depleted T cells, or PBMCs provided the cDNA or gDNA that served as material.

Some clones are missing from TCRdb's copy, which holds only in-frame ones; the method was immunoSEQ multiplex PCR. The table has some 490,000 clones, approximately 86% seen once. This clone was observed once. The recovered donors of Cohort 3 showed two negative PCRs, clearance, or symptom resolution. CDR1 and CDR2 (germline): SGHRS, YFSETQ. Trimming cost V 4 bases and J 5 bases; bases outside gene matches: 7. The CDR3 covers 14 residues. The chain combines TRBV5-1 with TRBJ2-7, with TRBD1 matching 9 bases. The source of this sequence is a woman in her sixties or seventies who had recovered from COVID-19. The sequenced material came from PBMCs or T cells enriched from blood (not recorded which). CDR3 DNA: TGCGCCAGCAGCCAACAGGGGGCTGGGGACGAGCAGTACTTC. It encodes CASSQQGAGDEQYF.